The clone carrying this T cell receptor beta chain was recorded once. Its target is not known. The ends lost 4 bases at V and 9 bases at J; junction bases unmatched: 2. The CDR3 runs 12 residues. Per germline, CDR1 SGDLS and CDR2 YYNGEE. Random hexamers served to reverse transcribe roughly 0.5 to 1 ug RNA. Across 54 Vbeta and 13 Jbeta, immunoSEQ multiplex PCR amplified TCR beta CDR3. TCRdb processed the immunoSEQ multiplex PCR reads anew with MiXCR; each CDR3 protein has one entry. The table lists about 140,000 distinct CDR3 sequences, around 94% of them singletons. These data come from a study of CD8 T cells in Susac syndrome. Study-wide results and caveats: As acknowledged by the study, its TCR sequencing and HLA analysis included a relatively small number of individuals.

The TEMRA cells underwent FACS enrichment, while the CD8+ and CD4+ T cells underwent negative isolation. The material sequenced was CD8+ T cells from PBMCs. The clonotype originates from a human donor in good health. The genes are TRBV9 and TRBJ2-1; 9 bases agree with TRBD2. This CDR3 is CASSIAGVEQFF. DNA of the CDR3: TGTGCCAGCAGCATAGCGGGAGTTGAGCAGTTCTTC.